This T cell receptor (beta chain) originates from a study of blood T cell repertoires in COVID-19. Method: immunoSEQ multiplex PCR; TCRdb's copy keeps in-frame clones and lacks some. The sample records a few hundred thousand clones, about 80% being singletons. The CDR3 extends over 12 amino acids. Germline assignment: CDR1 SQVTM and CDR2 ANQGSEA. Trimming removed 6 bases from V and 0 bases from J, with 6 bases in between. V gene TRBV29-1 combines with J gene TRBJ1-3; D ambiguous. Sequencing used PBMCs or T cells enriched from blood (not recorded which). The clonotype comes from a man aged 45-60 years who had recovered from COVID-19. The CDR3 region has the DNA TGCAGCGTCGAGGACTCTGGAAACACCATATATTTT. Translated, it gives CSVEDSGNTIYF.